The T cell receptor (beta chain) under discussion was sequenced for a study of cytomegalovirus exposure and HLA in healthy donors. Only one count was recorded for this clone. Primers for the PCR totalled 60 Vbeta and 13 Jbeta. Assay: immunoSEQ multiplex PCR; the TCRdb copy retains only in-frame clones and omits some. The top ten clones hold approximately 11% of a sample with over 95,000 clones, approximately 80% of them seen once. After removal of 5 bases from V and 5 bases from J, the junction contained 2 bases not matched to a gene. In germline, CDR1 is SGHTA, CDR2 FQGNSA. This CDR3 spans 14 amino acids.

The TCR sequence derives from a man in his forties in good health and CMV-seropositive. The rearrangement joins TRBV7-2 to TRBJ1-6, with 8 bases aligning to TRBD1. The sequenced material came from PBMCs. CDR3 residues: CASSQTGDNSPLHF. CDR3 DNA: TGTGCCAGCAGCCAGACAGGGGATAATTCACCCCTCCACTTT. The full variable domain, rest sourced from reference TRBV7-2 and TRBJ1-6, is GAGVSQSPSNKVTEKGKDVELRCDPISGHTALYWYRQSLGQGLEFLIYFQGNSAPDKSGLPSDRFSAERTGGSVSTLTIQRTQQEDSAVYLCASSQTGDNSPLHFGNGTRLTVT.